The rows below give T cell receptor beta chains drawn from one sample of a study of PD-1 blockade in classical Hodgkin lymphoma. The assay was immunoSEQ multiplex PCR, and TCRdb's table has in-frame clones only and misses some. The table includes 84,000 or so clones, around nine tenths detected once. The sample consisted of peripheral blood mononuclear cells (PBMCs), taken before the second cycle of nivolumab. The receptors come from a human donor with classical Hodgkin lymphoma. Both conserved end residues are part of each CDR3. A D gene is named only where the DNA matches it firmly. For some rows the clone size is stated as once, few or many, or as a class when expanded; others skip it.

CDR3 DNA | CDR3 protein | D gene | J gene | V gene | clone size
TGTGCCAGTAGTAGACTAGCGGGGGCCTACAATGAGCAGTTCTTC | CASSRLAGAYNEQFF | TRBD2 | TRBJ2-1 | TRBV19 | .
TGTGCCAGTAGTCCTCTCCGGGACTACAATGAGCAGTTCTTC | CASSPLRDYNEQFF | . | TRBJ2-1 | TRBV19 | .
TGTGCCAGCACCCTCTACCCCGGGGCTTACAATGAGCAGTTCTTC | CASTLYPGAYNEQFF | . | TRBJ2-1 | TRBV6-5 | .
TGTGCCATCAGTGAGTCTGGACTAGCAGGGGTCGGGGAGCAGTACTTC | CAISESGLAGVGEQYF | TRBD2 | TRBJ2-7 | TRBV10-3 | .
TGTGCCAGCAGTTCCCTGAATAGCTGGGGGCGAGACCAGCCCCAGCATTTT | CASSSLNSWGRDQPQHF | . | TRBJ1-5 | TRBV27 | .
TGTGCCAGCAGCTTAAGTTTTCGATCCGGAACCTACGAGCAGTACTTC | CASSLSFRSGTYEQYF | . | TRBJ2-7 | TRBV7-9 | .
TGTGCCAGTACCAAAAGCCCCGGACCCCCCACAGATACGCAGTATTTT | CASTKSPGPPTDTQYF | . | TRBJ2-3 | TRBV19 | .
TGTGCCTGGAGTGACTACAGGGAAAACACTGAAGCTTTCTTT | CAWSDYRENTEAFF | . | TRBJ1-1 | TRBV30 | few
TGTGCCAGTAGTCGAACGGGAAGGGGCTACACCTTC | CASSRTGRGYTF | . | TRBJ1-2 | TRBV19 | .
TGTGCCAGCGGTTGGACCGGGGAGCTGTTTTTT | CASGWTGELFF | . | TRBJ2-2 | TRBV9 | .
TGTGCCAGCAGCTTTCAGGAGTGGAAAGATGAGCAGTTCTTC | CASSFQEWKDEQFF | . | TRBJ2-1 | TRBV5-4 | .
TGTGCCAGTAGTAGTCTAGCGAATGAGCAGTTCTTC | CASSSLANEQFF | . | TRBJ2-1 | TRBV19 | .
TGTGCCAGTAGTATATCCCACCTCCGCGAGCAGTACTTC | CASSISHLREQYF | . | TRBJ2-7 | TRBV19 | .